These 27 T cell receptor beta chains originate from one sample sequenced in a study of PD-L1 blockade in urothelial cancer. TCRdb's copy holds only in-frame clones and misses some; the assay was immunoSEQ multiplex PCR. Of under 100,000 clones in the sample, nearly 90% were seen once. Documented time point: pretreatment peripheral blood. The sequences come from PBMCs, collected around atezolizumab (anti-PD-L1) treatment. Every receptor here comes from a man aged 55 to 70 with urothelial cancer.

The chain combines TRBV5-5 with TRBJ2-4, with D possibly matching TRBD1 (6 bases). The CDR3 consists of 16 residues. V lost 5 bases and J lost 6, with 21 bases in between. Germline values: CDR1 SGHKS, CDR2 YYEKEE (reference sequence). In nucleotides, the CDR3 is TGTGCCAGCAGACGAGGGGACACATACTTCTCAAACATTCAGTACTTC. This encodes CASRRGDTYFSNIQYF. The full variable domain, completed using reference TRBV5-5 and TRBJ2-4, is DAGVTQSPTHLIKTRGQQVTLRCSPISGHKSVSWYQQVLGQGPQFIFQYYEKEERGRGNFPDRFSARQFPNYSSELNVNALLLGDSALYLCASRRGDTYFSNIQYFGAGTRLSVL.

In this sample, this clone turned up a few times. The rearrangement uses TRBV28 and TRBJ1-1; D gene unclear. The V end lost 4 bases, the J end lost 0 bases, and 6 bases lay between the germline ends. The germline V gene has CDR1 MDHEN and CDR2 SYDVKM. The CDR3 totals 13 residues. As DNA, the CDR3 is TGTGCCAGCAGTTCAGGTATGAACACTGAAGCTTTCTTT. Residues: CASSSGMNTEAFF.

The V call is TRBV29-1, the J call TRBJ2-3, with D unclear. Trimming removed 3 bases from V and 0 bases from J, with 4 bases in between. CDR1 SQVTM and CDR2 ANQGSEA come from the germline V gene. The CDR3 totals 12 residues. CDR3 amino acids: CSVEASTDTQYF. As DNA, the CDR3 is TGCAGCGTTGAGGCCAGCACAGATACGCAGTATTTT.

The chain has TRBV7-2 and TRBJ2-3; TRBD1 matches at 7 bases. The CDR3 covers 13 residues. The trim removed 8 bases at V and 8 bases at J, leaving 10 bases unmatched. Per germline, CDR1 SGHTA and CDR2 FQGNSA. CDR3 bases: TGTGCCAGCCTAAACTACCGACAGGGTACGCAGTATTTT. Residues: CASLNYRQGTQYF. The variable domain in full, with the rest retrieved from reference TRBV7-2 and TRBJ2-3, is GAGVSQSPSNKVTEKGKDVELRCDPISGHTALYWYRQSLGQGLEFLIYFQGNSAPDKSGLPSDRFSAERTGGSVSTLTIQRTQQEDSAVYLCASLNYRQGTQYFGPGTRLTVL.

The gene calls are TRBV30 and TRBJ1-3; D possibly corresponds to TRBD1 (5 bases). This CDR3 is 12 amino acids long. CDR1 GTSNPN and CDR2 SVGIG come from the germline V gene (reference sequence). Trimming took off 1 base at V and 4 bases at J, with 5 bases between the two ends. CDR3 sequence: CAWSGQGNTIYF. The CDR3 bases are TGTGCCTGGAGTGGACAGGGAAACACCATATATTTT. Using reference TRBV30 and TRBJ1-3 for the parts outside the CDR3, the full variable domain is SQTIHQWPATLVQPVGSPLSLECTVEGTSNPNLYWYRQAAGRGLQLLFYSVGIGQISSEVPQNLSASRPQDRQFILSSKKLLLSDSGFYLCAWSGQGNTIYFGEGSWLTVV.

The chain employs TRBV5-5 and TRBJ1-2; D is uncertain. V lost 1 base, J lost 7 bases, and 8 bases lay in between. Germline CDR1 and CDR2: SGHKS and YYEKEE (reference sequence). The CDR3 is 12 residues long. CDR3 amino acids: CASSLRRVGYTF. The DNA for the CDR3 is TGTGCCAGCAGCTTGAGGAGGGTTGGCTACACCTTC.

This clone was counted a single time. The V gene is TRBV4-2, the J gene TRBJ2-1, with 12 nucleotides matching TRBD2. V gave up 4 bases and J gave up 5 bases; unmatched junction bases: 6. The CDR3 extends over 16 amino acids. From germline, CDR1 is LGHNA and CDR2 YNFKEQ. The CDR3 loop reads CASSLLTSGSHNEQFF. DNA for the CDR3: TGTGCCAGCAGCCTCTTGACTAGCGGGAGCCACAATGAGCAGTTCTTC.

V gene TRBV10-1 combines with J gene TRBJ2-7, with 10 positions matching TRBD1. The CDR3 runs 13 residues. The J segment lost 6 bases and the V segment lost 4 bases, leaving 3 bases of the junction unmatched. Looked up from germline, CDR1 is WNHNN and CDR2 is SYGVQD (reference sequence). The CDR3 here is CASSGQGAREQYF. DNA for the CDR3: TGCGCCAGCAGTGGACAGGGGGCCCGCGAGCAGTACTTC.

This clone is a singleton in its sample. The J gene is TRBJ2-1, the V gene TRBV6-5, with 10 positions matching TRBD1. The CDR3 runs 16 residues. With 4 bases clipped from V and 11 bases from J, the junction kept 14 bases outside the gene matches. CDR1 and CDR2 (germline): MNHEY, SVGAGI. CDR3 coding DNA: TGTGCCAGCAGTTCGGGACAGGGGCTGTCAATAAGGAAGCAGTTCTTC. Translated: CASSSGQGLSIRKQFF.

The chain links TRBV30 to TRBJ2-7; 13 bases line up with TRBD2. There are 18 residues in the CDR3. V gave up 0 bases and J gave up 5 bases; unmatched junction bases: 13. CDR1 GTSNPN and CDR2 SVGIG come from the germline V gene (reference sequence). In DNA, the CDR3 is TGTGCCTGGAGTGTTTCCCGAACTAGCGGGAGGGTTCCCCACGAGCAGTACTTC. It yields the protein CAWSVSRTSGRVPHEQYF.

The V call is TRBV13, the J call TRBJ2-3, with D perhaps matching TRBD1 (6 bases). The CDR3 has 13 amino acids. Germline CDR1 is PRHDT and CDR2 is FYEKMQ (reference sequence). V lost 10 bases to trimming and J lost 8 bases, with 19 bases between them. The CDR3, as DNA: TGTGCCACCGGAGAGGGGGACCGAGGTACGCAGTATTTT. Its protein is CATGEGDRGTQYF.

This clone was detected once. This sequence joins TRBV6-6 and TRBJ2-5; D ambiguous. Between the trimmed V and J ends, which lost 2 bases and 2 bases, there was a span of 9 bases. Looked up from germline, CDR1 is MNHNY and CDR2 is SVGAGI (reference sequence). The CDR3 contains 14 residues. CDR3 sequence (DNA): TGTGCCAGCAGTTACGATGGTCAGCAAGAGACCCAGTACTTC. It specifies CASSYDGQQETQYF.

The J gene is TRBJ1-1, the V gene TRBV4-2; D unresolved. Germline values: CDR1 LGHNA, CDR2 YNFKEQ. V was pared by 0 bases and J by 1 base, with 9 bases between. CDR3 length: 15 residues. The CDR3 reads CASSQERHPNTEAFF. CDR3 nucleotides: TGTGCCAGCAGCCAAGAAAGACACCCGAACACTGAAGCTTTCTTT.

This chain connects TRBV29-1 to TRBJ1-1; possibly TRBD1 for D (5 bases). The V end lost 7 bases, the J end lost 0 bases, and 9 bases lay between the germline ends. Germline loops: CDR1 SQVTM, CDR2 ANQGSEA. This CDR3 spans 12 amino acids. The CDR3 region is CSGTSVNTEAFF. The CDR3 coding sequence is TGCAGCGGGACATCAGTGAACACTGAAGCTTTCTTT.

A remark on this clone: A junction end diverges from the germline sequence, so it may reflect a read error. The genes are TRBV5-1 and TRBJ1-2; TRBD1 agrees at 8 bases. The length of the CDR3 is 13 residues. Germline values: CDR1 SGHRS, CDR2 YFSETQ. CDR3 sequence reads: CASSPSDRDYYRF. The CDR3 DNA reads TGCGCCAGCAGCCCCTCGGACAGGGATTACTATCGATTC.

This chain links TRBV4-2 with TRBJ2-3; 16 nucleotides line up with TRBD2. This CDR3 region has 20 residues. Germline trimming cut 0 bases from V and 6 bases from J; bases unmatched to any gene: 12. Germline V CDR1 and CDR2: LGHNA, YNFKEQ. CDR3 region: CASSQDPPGTSGGGRDTQYF. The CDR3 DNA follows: TGTGCCAGCAGCCAAGATCCCCCGGGGACTAGCGGGGGGGGTCGGGATACGCAGTATTTT.

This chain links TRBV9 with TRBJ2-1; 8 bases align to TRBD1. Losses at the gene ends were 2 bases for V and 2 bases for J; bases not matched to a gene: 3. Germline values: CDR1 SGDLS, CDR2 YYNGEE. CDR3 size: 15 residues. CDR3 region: CASSVADRAYNEQFF. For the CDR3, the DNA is TGTGCCAGCAGCGTTGCGGACAGGGCCTACAATGAGCAGTTCTTC.

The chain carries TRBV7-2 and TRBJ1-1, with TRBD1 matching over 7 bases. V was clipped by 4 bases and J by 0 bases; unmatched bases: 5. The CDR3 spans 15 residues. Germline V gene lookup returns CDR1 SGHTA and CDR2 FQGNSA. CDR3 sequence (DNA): TGTGCCAGCAGCTCGACAGGGAACCTGAACACTGAAGCTTTCTTT. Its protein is CASSSTGNLNTEAFF.

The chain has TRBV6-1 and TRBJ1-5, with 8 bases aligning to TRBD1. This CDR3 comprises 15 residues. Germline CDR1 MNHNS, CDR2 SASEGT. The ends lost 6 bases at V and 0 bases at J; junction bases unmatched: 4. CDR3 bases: TGTGCCAGCAGCCCGGGACAGGCTAGCAATCAGCCCCAGCATTTT. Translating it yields CASSPGQASNQPQHF.

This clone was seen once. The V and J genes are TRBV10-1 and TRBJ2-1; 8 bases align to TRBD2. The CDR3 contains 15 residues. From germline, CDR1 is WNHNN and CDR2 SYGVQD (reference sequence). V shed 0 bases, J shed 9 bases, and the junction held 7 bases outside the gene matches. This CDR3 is CASSESGTRVTEQFF. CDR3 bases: TGCGCCAGCAGTGAGTCCGGGACTAGGGTGACTGAGCAGTTCTTC.

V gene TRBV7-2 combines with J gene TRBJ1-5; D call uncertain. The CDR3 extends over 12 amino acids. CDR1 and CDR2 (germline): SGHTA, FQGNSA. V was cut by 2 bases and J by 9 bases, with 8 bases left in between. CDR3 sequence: CASSLLPGPQHF. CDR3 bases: TGTGCCAGCAGCTTACTACCCGGGCCCCAGCATTTT.

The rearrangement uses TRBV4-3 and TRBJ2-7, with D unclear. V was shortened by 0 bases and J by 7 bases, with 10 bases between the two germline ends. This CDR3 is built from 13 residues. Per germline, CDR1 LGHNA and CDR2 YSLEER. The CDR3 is CASSQDQSREQYF. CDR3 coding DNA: TGCGCCAGCAGCCAAGATCAGAGCAGGGAGCAGTACTTC.

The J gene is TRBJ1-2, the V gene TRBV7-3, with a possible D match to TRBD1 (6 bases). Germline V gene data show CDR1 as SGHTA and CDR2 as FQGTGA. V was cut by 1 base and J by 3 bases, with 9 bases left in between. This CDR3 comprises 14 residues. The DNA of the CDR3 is TGTGCCAGCAGCTTAAATCCAGGGGACTATGGCTACACCTTC. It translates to CASSLNPGDYGYTF. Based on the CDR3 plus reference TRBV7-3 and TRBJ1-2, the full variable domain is GAGVSQTPSNKVTEKGKYVELRCDPISGHTALYWYRQSLGQGPEFLIYFQGTGAADDSGLPNDRFFAVRPEGSVSTLKIQRTERGDSAVYLCASSLNPGDYGYTFGSGTRLTVV.

The CDR3 DNA reads TGTGCCAGCAGTTTCGGGCCGGGAGCTCACTACGAGCAGTACTTC. As protein: CASSFGPGAHYEQYF. The chain combines TRBV27 with TRBJ2-7, with D perhaps matching TRBD2 (6 bases). Germline loops: CDR1 MNHEY, CDR2 SMNVEV (reference sequence). The CDR3 is 15 residues long. Trimming took 3 bases from V and 3 from J, leaving 15 bases between them.

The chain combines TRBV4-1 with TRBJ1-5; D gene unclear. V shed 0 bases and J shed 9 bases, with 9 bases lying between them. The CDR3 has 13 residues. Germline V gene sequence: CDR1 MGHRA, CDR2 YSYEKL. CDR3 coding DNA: TGCGCCAGCAGCCAAGATGCCGGTTGGCCCCAGCATTTT. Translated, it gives CASSQDAGWPQHF.

The CDR3 region has the DNA TGTGCCAGCAGCGAGCGGAGGTCTGGGGCCAACGTCCTGACTTTC. Translation: CASSERRSGANVLTF. The chain employs TRBV7-3 and TRBJ2-6, with TRBD2 as a possible D gene (5 bases). This CDR3 has 15 residues. CDR1 and CDR2 from the germline V gene are SGHTA and FQGTGA. Trimming took 5 bases from V and 1 from J, leaving 9 bases between them.

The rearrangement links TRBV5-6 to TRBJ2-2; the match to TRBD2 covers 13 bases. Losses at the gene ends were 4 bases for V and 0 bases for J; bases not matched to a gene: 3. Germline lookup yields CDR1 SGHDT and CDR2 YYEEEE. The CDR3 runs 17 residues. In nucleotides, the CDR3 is TGTGCCAGCAGCCTGGGGACTAGCGGGGCGAACACCGGGGAGCTGTTTTTT. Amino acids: CASSLGTSGANTGELFF.